Below, 24 T cell receptor beta chains from the same sample are listed, as sequenced in a study of blood T cell repertoires in COVID-19. Profiling relied on immunoSEQ multiplex PCR, and the TCRdb table lists in-frame clones only, not all of them. Here the sample spans roughly 330,000 clones, 85% to 90% being singletons. The sample was PBMCs or T cells enriched from blood (not recorded which). The source is a young woman who had recovered from COVID-19.

The chain recombines TRBV4-1 with TRBJ2-1; D may be TRBD1 (6 bases). Per the germline V gene, CDR1 is MGHRA and CDR2 is YSYEKL. V was trimmed by 2 bases and J by 6 bases, leaving 17 bases between them. The CDR3 consists of 16 residues. The CDR3 loop reads CASSQPLTGVSNEQFF. The DNA for the CDR3 is TGCGCCAGCAGCCAACCCCTGACAGGAGTGTCCAATGAGCAGTTCTTC.

This clone was detected once. The chain employs TRBV4-1 and TRBJ2-1; D is uncertain. Trimming stripped 2 bases from V and 9 bases from J, with 11 bases between. Germline CDR1 and CDR2: MGHRA and YSYEKL. The CDR3 is 13 amino acids. CDR3: CASSQQEAVEQFF. Written as DNA, the CDR3 is TGCGCCAGCAGCCAACAGGAAGCCGTTGAGCAGTTCTTC.

The V call is TRBV25-1, the J call TRBJ2-7, with TRBD1 identical over 9 bases. Trimming at V came to 6 bases and at J to 3 bases, leaving 3 bases not matched to a gene. This CDR3 is 13 amino acids long. The V gene's germline CDR1 is MGHDK and CDR2 SYGVNS. Here the CDR3 DNA reads TGTGCCAGCAGGGCGGGACAGGGCTACGAGCAGTACTTC. Protein: CASRAGQGYEQYF.

This clone was recorded once. The rearrangement links TRBV6-5 to TRBJ1-5; D possibly corresponds to TRBD1 (5 bases). Germline V gives CDR1 MNHEY, CDR2 SVGAGI. The CDR3 totals 12 residues. The ends were cut back, 6 bases at V and 13 bases at J, with 16 bases in the middle. This CDR3 reads CASRDGHALQHF. CDR3 nucleotides: TGTGCCAGCAGGGATGGACACGCTCTTCAGCATTTT.

This chain joins TRBV24-1 and TRBJ2-1, with a possible D match to TRBD2 (6 bases). V lost 5 bases, J lost 12 bases, and 16 bases lay in between. Germline CDR1 reads KGHDR; CDR2 reads SFDVKD. The CDR3 length is 13 residues. The CDR3 bases are TGTGCCACCAGTGGTCCGGGTCGGGGAGGGCAGTTCTTC. The encoded protein is CATSGPGRGGQFF.

The chain carries TRBV20-1 and TRBJ1-2; D not resolved. Germline loops: CDR1 DFQATT, CDR2 SNEGSKA (reference sequence). The ends were cut back, 5 bases at V and 4 bases at J, with 8 bases in the middle. CDR3 size: 11 residues. CDR3 amino acids: CSAPRSYGYTF. For the CDR3, the DNA is TGCAGTGCTCCTCGGAGCTATGGCTACACCTTC.

This clone was counted once. The CDR3 nucleotides are TGTGCCATCAGTGAGTCATTGGGCCGAGACTCTGGGGCCAACGTCCTGACTTTC. Protein sequence: CAISESLGRDSGANVLTF. The gene calls are TRBV10-3 and TRBJ2-6; no reliable D call. The CDR3 runs 18 residues. The germline CDR1 and CDR2 sequences are ENHRY and SYGVKD. The V and J ends lost 0 bases and 0 bases respectively, with 12 bases between them.

The genes are TRBV5-1 and TRBJ1-2; D gene unclear. Trimming removed 4 bases from V and 4 bases from J, with 11 bases in between. The CDR3 spans 13 residues. CDR1 and CDR2 (germline): SGHRS, YFSETQ. CDR3: CASSAGERYGYTF. The CDR3 DNA reads TGCGCCAGCAGCGCCGGGGAACGCTATGGCTACACCTTC.

This chain connects TRBV7-9 to TRBJ1-3, with D perhaps matching TRBD1 (5 bases). With 3 bases removed from V and 2 bases from J, the gap between germline ends came to 17 bases. Germline lookup yields CDR1 SEHNR and CDR2 FQNEAQ (reference sequence). The CDR3 spans 17 residues. DNA for the CDR3: TGTGCCAGCAGCTTTGTTCCGGGGGGGAATCCTGGAAACACCATATATTTT. Protein: CASSFVPGGNPGNTIYF.

This chain connects TRBV5-1 to TRBJ1-2; maybe TRBD1 (6 bases). V gave up 3 bases and J gave up 8 bases, with 14 bases separating them. The CDR3 sequence is 13 residues long. The germline V gene has CDR1 SGHRS and CDR2 YFSETQ. CDR3 DNA: TGCGCCAGCAGCTCTTTGGGGGCGCCGGGCTACACCTTC. It is translated as CASSSLGAPGYTF.

V gene TRBV19 combines with J gene TRBJ1-4, with D possibly TRBD1 on 6 matching bases. The length of the CDR3 is 15 residues. The germline V gene encodes CDR1 LNHDA and CDR2 SQIVND (reference sequence). Trimming took off 5 bases at V and 7 bases at J, with 17 bases between the two ends. The CDR3 DNA reads as TGTGCCAGTAGTGCTACAGGGTTACTTGGTGAAAAACTGTTTTTT. Protein sequence: CASSATGLLGEKLFF.

J is TRBJ2-2 and V is TRBV4-2, with a tentative D call TRBD2 (5 bases). The CDR3 totals 17 residues. Trimming took 4 bases from V and 8 from J, leaving 23 bases between them. Germline lookup yields CDR1 LGHNA and CDR2 YNFKEQ. The CDR3 coding sequence is TGTGCCAGCAGCCCTACCACCCCCGGGATTGGAGCTGGGGAGCTGTTTTTT. This sequence encodes CASSPTTPGIGAGELFF.

The chain recombines TRBV2 with TRBJ1-2; D perhaps matches TRBD1 (6 bases). The CDR3 consists of 12 residues. V shed 8 bases and J shed 4 bases, with 11 bases lying between them. Germline V CDR1 and CDR2: SNHLY, FYNNEI. As DNA, the CDR3 is TGTGCCAGCGGACAGAATACCTATGGCTACACCTTC. Translated: CASGQNTYGYTF.

This clone was counted once. The chain joins TRBV3-1 (or the pseudogene TRBV3-2) to TRBJ1-2; D gene ambiguous. The germline CDR1 and CDR2 sequences are LGHDT and YNNKEL (reference sequence). The CDR3 is made up of 14 amino acids. V was pared by 5 bases and J by 0 bases, with 10 bases between. CDR3 in amino acids: CASSVRSSNYGYTF. DNA of the CDR3: TGTGCCAGCAGCGTCCGGTCATCTAACTATGGCTACACCTTC.

A single count supports this clone. The V and J genes are TRBV10-3 and TRBJ1-5, with D possibly matching TRBD1 (6 bases). Germline V lookup: CDR1 ENHRY, CDR2 SYGVKD. The CDR3 extends over 16 amino acids. Trimming took 7 bases from V and 0 from J, leaving 16 bases between them. The CDR3 DNA follows: TGTGCCATCAAGGGACACAACGATAATAGCAATCAGCCCCAGCATTTT. This sequence encodes CAIKGHNDNSNQPQHF.

V usage is TRBV18 and J usage is TRBJ1-1; no clear D. The CDR3 loop spans 15 amino acids. From germline, CDR1 is KGHSH and CDR2 LQKENI. CDR3 amino acids: CKSAELLEANTEAFF. DNA of the CDR3: TGTAAATCGGCAGAACTCTTAGAGGCGAACACTGAAGCTTTCTTT.

The rearrangement joins TRBV30 to TRBJ1-2, with D possibly being TRBD1 (6 bases). The germline V gene has CDR1 GTSNPN and CDR2 SVGIG (reference sequence). The CDR3 totals 14 residues. Trimming left V 2 bases short and J 5 bases short, with 15 bases between. The CDR3 coding sequence is TGTGCCTGGAGTCAACAGGGCCCTCTTTATGGCTACACCTTC. Protein: CAWSQQGPLYGYTF.

The V call is TRBV5-1, the J call TRBJ2-4; D may be TRBD2 (6 bases). CDR3 length: 14 amino acids. V was cut by 0 bases and J by 8 bases, with 12 bases left in between. CDR1 is SGHRS, CDR2 YFSETQ, per germline. CDR3 nucleotides: TGCGCCAGCAGCTTGGACGGGGGAATGGACATTCAGTACTTC. Translation: CASSLDGGMDIQYF.

The chain uses TRBV4-1 and TRBJ2-7, with D maybe TRBD2 (6 bases). The germline V and J ends were trimmed by 0 bases and 0 bases, with 9 bases remaining between them. The germline V gene encodes CDR1 MGHRA and CDR2 YSYEKL. The CDR3 has 15 amino acids. This CDR3 is CASSQDSGSSYEQYF. The CDR3 DNA reads TGCGCCAGCAGCCAAGATTCCGGGAGCTCCTACGAGCAGTACTTC.

This chain connects TRBV5-1 to TRBJ1-5; no clear D. Deletions cut 1 base from V and 3 bases from J, with 14 bases between. Germline assignment: CDR1 SGHRS and CDR2 YFSETQ. The CDR3 consists of 16 residues. The DNA of the CDR3 is TGCGCCAGCAGCTTGTTTGGTCCCGGGTCCAATCAGCCCCAGCATTTT. The encoded protein is CASSLFGPGSNQPQHF. Full variable domain (remainder filled in from reference TRBV5-1 and TRBJ1-5): KAGVTQTPRYLIKTRGQQVTLSCSPISGHRSVSWYQQTPGQGLQFLFEYFSETQRNKGNFPGRFSGRQFSNSRSEMNVSTLELGDSALYLCASSLFGPGSNQPQHFGDGTRLSIL.

This clone appeared once. The CDR3 reads CASSLRPSGDSSYGYTF. DNA of the CDR3: TGTGCCAGCAGCTTACGGCCGTCCGGGGACTCAAGCTATGGCTACACCTTC. The gene calls are TRBV7-3 and TRBJ1-2; D is possibly TRBD1 (5 bases). Per the germline V gene, CDR1 is SGHTA and CDR2 is FQGTGA. The V end was cut by 2 bases, the J end by 4 bases, with 20 bases between. This CDR3 is built from 17 residues.

The rearrangement joins TRBV28 to TRBJ2-7; D may be TRBD1 (6 bases). Deletions cut 9 bases from V and 5 bases from J, with 11 bases between. Germline lookup yields CDR1 MDHEN and CDR2 SYDVKM. The CDR3 totals 11 residues. CDR3 bases: TGTGCCAGTCTCCAGGGGAACGAGCAGTACTTC. This encodes CASLQGNEQYF. The full variable domain, completed using reference TRBV28 and TRBJ2-7, is DVKVTQSSRYLVKRTGEKVFLECVQDMDHENMFWYRQDPGLGLRLIYFSYDVKMKEKGDIPEGYSVSREKKERFSLILESASTNQTSMYLCASLQGNEQYFGPGTRLTVT.

This chain's CDR3 is CASSTGTGELKTQYF. In DNA form, the CDR3 reads TGTGCCAGCAGCACAGGGACAGGGGAGTTGAAGACCCAGTACTTC. This chain connects TRBV11-2 to TRBJ2-5, with TRBD1 identical over 10 bases. Germline-derived CDR1 and CDR2 are SGHAT and FQNNGV. The CDR3 is 15 amino acids. The V segment lost 5 bases and the J segment 6 bases; nucleotides outside the gene matches: 9.

This chain connects TRBV19 to TRBJ1-1; 8 bases are a match to TRBD1. Germline assignment: CDR1 LNHDA and CDR2 SQIVND (reference sequence). The CDR3 sequence is 13 residues long. J was trimmed by 2 bases and V by 6 bases; bases with no gene match: 2. CDR3 region: CASRDRVNTEAFF. DNA for the CDR3: TGTGCCAGTAGGGACAGGGTTAACACTGAAGCTTTCTTT. Based on the CDR3 plus reference TRBV19 and TRBJ1-1, the full variable domain is DGGITQSPKYLFRKEGQNVTLSCEQNLNHDAMYWYRQDPGQGLRLIYYSQIVNDFQKGDIAEGYSVSREKKESFPLTVTSAQKNPTAFYLCASRDRVNTEAFFGQGTRLTVV.